This TCR beta chain stems from a study of memory CD4+ T cells and cytomegalovirus serostatus (dated by TCRdb to between 2018 and 2021). Regarding the research as a whole: A total of 35 or so healthy Belgian adults, of whom 9 were CMV seropositive and approximately 24 were CMV seronegative, were included in the cohort. To replicate a published TCR-based CMV serostatus classifier, the study sequenced CD4+ memory TCRbeta repertoires from a Belgian cohort whose cytomegalovirus serostatus was known.

Findings and caveats that apply to the study as a whole: Of around 160 previously reported CMV-associated TCRbeta sequences, some 67 appeared in the CD4+ memory repertoires, each in one to five individuals. A median bootstrapped AUC of around 0.94 with a 95% CI of 0.76-1.00 was achieved on the Belgian cohort by the original-framework classifier. For predicting CMV serostatus, the median bootstrapped AUC was roughly 0.96 using the original framework and roughly 0.92 using a US-trained random forest. The results were read as suggesting that the CMV-associated TCR signature is, for the most part, present in the CD4+ memory repertoire. Unlike the original study, which covered naive and memory CD4+ and CD8+ populations, the Belgian study sequenced only CD4+CD45RO+ memory cells.

The CDR3 runs 14 amino acids, cysteine and phenylalanine included. Only the CDR3 DNA stays, 42 bases, in frame from base 1. Trimming costs V 6 bases and J 0 bases, and their ends lie 9 bases apart. CDR1 and CDR2 are drawn from the germline V gene (reference sequence): SEHNR, FQNEAQ. Single viable CD3+CD4+CD8-CD45RO+ cells were sorted as memory CD4+ T cells on a FACSAria II. CMV serostatus was determined with a Roche Elecsys assay detecting serum IgG against CMV pp150, pp28, p38 and p52. After thawing, total CD4+ T cells were enriched by positive selection with CD4 magnetic microbeads. The samples came from a different study that was designed specifically to examine the CD4+ T cell memory repertoire. Peripheral blood mononuclear cells were isolated and cryopreserved according to standard operating procedures, and serum was kept at -80 degrees C. CD3-PerCP (BW264/56), CD4-APC (RPA-T4), CD45RO-PE (UCHT1) and CD8-Pacific Orange (3B5) antibodies were used for staining, and non-viable cells were excluded with Sytox blue.

As for this clone: No antigen is known for it. Base qualities are missing; no much larger clone stands one base away.

The Quick-DNA Microprep Kit was used to extract genomic DNA from the sorted cells. TCRbeta DNA was amplified with the immunoSEQ hsTCRbeta kit following the manufacturer's protocol. An Illumina MiSeq instrument was used to sequence the TCRbeta libraries. As for the authors' bioinformatics: Once out-of-frame sequences had been removed, 2,204,828 distinct TCRbeta sequences were left, which works out to an average of roughly 64,000 per individual. Each individual was scored by the count of over 150 previously reported CMV-associated TCRbeta sequences and the total productive distinct TCRbeta count. A beta-binomial model was reimplemented in Python, and scikit-learn random forests with default parameters were trained on US cohort data. On the Belgian cohort, classifier performance was reported as the median AUC, along with percentile confidence intervals, across 10,000 bootstrap iterations. TCRdb mirrors the immuneACCESS table, restricted to in-frame sequences. Some clones are absent from its copies; in checked studies, under half trace to an unresolved V gene, and the reason for the others is unknown. That table is the source of V, J and clone size, and D and trimming were worked out from the DNA. Present in this sample are 40,000 to 50,000 clones, about 80% of which were seen just once. Less than 2.5% of the sample is taken by the ten largest.

The chain employs TRBV7-9 and TRBJ2-1; confidence is insufficient to name the D gene. The source of this sequence is an adult in good health and CMV-seronegative. The sample consisted of memory CD4+ T cells from blood. The CDR3 protein sequence reads: CASSSRSSYNEQFF. The base sequence is TGTGCCAGCAGTTCACGGAGCTCCTACAATGAGCAGTTCTTC.